This entry describes one T cell receptor (beta chain). Per the germline V gene, CDR1 is MNHGY and CDR2 is SVAAGI. The CDR3 runs to 12 residues. V was trimmed by 3 bases and J by 12 bases, leaving 13 bases between them. These data originate in a study of T cells in Graves' hyperthyroidism and ophthalmopathy. There were TCR beta CDR3 regions amplified from RNA transcripts. TCR CDR3 regions were first amplified by RT-PCR with HTBI primers. TCRdb analysed the multiplex PCR reads with MiXCR anew, one entry per CDR3 protein. The repertoire holds 400,000 to 500,000 distinct CDR3 sequences, with roughly 14% as singletons.

What was sequenced was blood. The rearrangement uses TRBV6-9 and TRBJ2-3, with unresolved D. The TCR comes from a man aged 18 to 30 with Graves' ophthalmopathy. The DNA of the CDR3 is TGTGCCAGCAGTTACAGTGTGAATGCTCAGTATTTT. The encoded protein is CASSYSVNAQYF.